This is a list of T cell receptor beta chains from one sample in a study of T cell responses to AZD1222 COVID-19 vaccine. Generated by immunoSEQ multiplex PCR, the TCRdb table keeps only in-frame clones and is missing some. The sample carries about 150,000 clones, roughly 87% recorded once. Sequences were derived from peripheral blood, sampled on day 0 of AZD1222 vaccination. These receptors all stem from an adult in good health. Each CDR3 is given with its conserved first and last residue. Fields, in order: CDR3 length, clone size, J gene, D gene, V gene, CDR3 DNA, CDR3 protein. D genes are given only for firm matches. Some rows have no size entry. The others give once, few or many, or a class for an expanded clone.

>15|-|TRBJ1-1|-|TRBV7-9
TGTGCCAGCAGCTTAGTTCCGGGACTGGACACTGAAGCTTTCTTT
CASSLVPGLDTEAFF
>14|once|TRBJ2-7|TRBD1|TRBV6-5
TGTGCCAGCAGTTACTCGAGGGCCAGGGGTGGACAGGACTTC
CASSYSRARGGQDF
>14|-|TRBJ1-3|-|TRBV3-1/TRBV3-2
TGTGCCAGCAGACGGGGACGCTCTGGAAACACCATATATTTT
CASRRGRSGNTIYF
>14|-|TRBJ1-2|-|TRBV7-9
TGTGCCAGCAGCTTAGCTGGTGGGGGAGGAGGCTACACCTTC
CASSLAGGGGGYTF
>15|-|TRBJ2-1|TRBD1|TRBV27
TGTGCCAGCAGTTCGCTTGAAAAGGGCCGGGACAGGGAGTTCTTC
CASSSLEKGRDREFF
>17|-|TRBJ2-3|TRBD2|TRBV19
TGTGCCAGTATCGGAGGGACTAGCGGGAGGAGCACAGATACGCAGTATTTT
CASIGGTSGRSTDTQYF
>13|-|TRBJ2-2|-|TRBV2
TGTGCCAGCAAGACAACCCTTCCCGGGGAGCTGTTTTTT
CASKTTLPGELFF
>14|-|TRBJ2-3|-|TRBV9
TGTGCCAGCAGCCCCCGGCCGGGAACGGGGACGCAGTATTTT
CASSPRPGTGTQYF
>14|-|TRBJ2-7|-|TRBV7-9
TGTGCCAGCAGCTTAGCAGGGTCGCCCTACGAGCAGTACTTC
CASSLAGSPYEQYF
>15|-|TRBJ2-2|TRBD1|TRBV19
TGTGCCAGTAGTCCCAGGACAGGGGGCTACGGGGAGCTGTTTTTT
CASSPRTGGYGELFF
>13|-|TRBJ1-1|-|TRBV30
TGTGCCTGGAGTGTAGAGGGAGGCACTGAAGCTTTCTTT
CAWSVEGGTEAFF
>17|-|TRBJ2-3|-|TRBV7-2
TGTGCCAGCAGCCAACGGACGGGCGTGCTCCCCACAGATACGCAGTATTTT
CASSQRTGVLPTDTQYF
>15|-|TRBJ1-4|-|TRBV19
TGTGCCAGTAGTATAGGGGCGGCGATAGGTGAAAAACTGTTTTTT
CASSIGAAIGEKLFF
>13|-|TRBJ1-5|-|TRBV19
TGTGCCGGGGGATATCAGATCAATCAGCCCCAGCATTTT
CAGGYQINQPQHF
>14|-|TRBJ1-1|TRBD1|TRBV3-1/TRBV3-2
TGTGCCAGCAGCCTAAAACAGGGGGCAGGTGAAGCTTTCTTT
CASSLKQGAGEAFF
>16|-|TRBJ1-1|-|TRBV7-9
TGTGCCAGCAGCTTTTTATGGGCCAGGGAGGACACTGAAGCTTTCTTT
CASSFLWAREDTEAFF